The following is a T cell receptor (beta chain) sequence with its context. As yet, its antigen is unknown. The entry originates in a study of shared clonotypes between healthy human individuals. Points from the study as a whole: Naive subsets tended to show greater estimated richness than memory subsets.

Among the donors, all were Caucasian adults who lived in Nashville, Tennessee. The CDR3 is 16 amino acids. V shed 3 bases and J 5 bases; nucleotides not matched to a gene: 9. The V gene's germline CDR1 is MDHEN and CDR2 SYDVKM. Profiling relied on immunoSEQ multiplex PCR, and the TCRdb table lists in-frame clones only, not all of them. The sample contains some 2.1 million clones, 85% to 95% of which appear only once. The chain employs TRBV28 and TRBJ2-7; the match to TRBD2 covers 11 bases. This receptor was taken from a man aged 18-30 years in good health. The sample consisted of naive CD4+ T cells sorted from blood. Described subset: CD45RA+ positively selected. The CDR3 is CASSLGSGGVRHEQYF. Written as DNA, the CDR3 is TGTGCCAGCAGTTTGGGTAGCGGGGGGGTTCGGCACGAGCAGTACTTC.